This T cell receptor (beta chain) emerged from a study of relationships among human T cell subsets. TCR alpha and beta CDR3s were amplified from mRNA by semiquantitative ARM-PCR. Exponential amplification used communal superprimers after tagged nested gene-specific primers in ARM-PCR. First-round products served as template after exonuclease removal of nested primers. TCRdb re-derived calls from the multiplex PCR reads in MiXCR, one entry per CDR3 protein. In the table there are approximately 15,000 distinct CDR3 sequences, about three fifths of which are singletons. Study-level findings and limits: Substantial CDR3 sharing among Th1, Th2 and regulatory cells suggested stochastic fate choice. Over 60% of CD8+ cytotoxic sequences were in clones over 100 reads; regulatory and Th2 had few. A CD4+CD8+ double-positive population could not be excluded by bead sorting.

V was shortened by 6 bases and J by 1 base, with 16 bases between the two germline ends. The V gene's germline CDR1 is SGHAT and CDR2 FQDESV (reference sequence). The CDR3 length is 15 residues. Notes on this clonotype: Its matching antigen is unknown.

The chain has TRBV11-1 and TRBJ2-7; TRBD2 might be the D (6 bases). Material for sequencing was total T cells sorted from blood. The TCR sequence derives from a man in his forties or fifties in good health. CDR3 sequence reads: CASSPDGGRSYEQYF. CDR3 in DNA: TGTGCCAGCAGTCCGGACGGGGGTAGATCCTACGAGCAGTACTTC. The whole variable domain, remainder taken from reference TRBV11-1 and TRBJ2-7, is EAEVAQSPRYKITEKSQAVAFWCDPISGHATLYWYRQILGQGPELLVQFQDESVVDDSQLPKDRFSAERLKGVDSTLKIQPAELGDSAMYLCASSPDGGRSYEQYFGPGTRLTVT.